This T cell receptor beta chain was sequenced in a study of T cell responses to AZD1222 COVID-19 vaccine. On the study more broadly: Both about-4-week and about-12-week second-dose recipients were combined. Study-wide points: Dominant at 160-218 and 743-854, vaccine-associated CD4 TCRs also spanned spike.

This table comes from immunoSEQ multiplex PCR, and its TCRdb copy is limited to in-frame clones, with some not included. This table holds more than 150,000 clones, about 91% found once. The V gene end was trimmed by 4 bases and the J gene end by 7 bases; junction bases not matched to a gene: 8. The germline CDR1 and CDR2 sequences are MDHEN and SYDVKM. CDR3 length: 16 residues. In regard to this clone: What it binds is unknown.

The material was peripheral blood, obtained on day 0 of AZD1222 vaccination. The sequence derives from an adult in good health. V is TRBV28 and J is TRBJ2-2, with TRBD1 matching 11 bases. CDR3 loop: CASSSFGQGAGGELFF. The CDR3 DNA sequence: TGTGCCAGCAGTTCATTTGGACAGGGGGCTGGCGGGGAGCTGTTTTTT. The whole variable domain, filled in from reference TRBV28 and TRBJ2-2, reads DVKVTQSSRYLVKRTGEKVFLECVQDMDHENMFWYRQDPGLGLRLIYFSYDVKMKEKGDIPEGYSVSREKKERFSLILESASTNQTSMYLCASSSFGQGAGGELFFGEGSRLTVL.